Presented here are 25 T cell receptor beta chains from one specimen sequenced in a study of vaccination effects on CD4 cells after COVID-19. The antigens of these receptors remain unknown. TCRdb's table, derived via immunoSEQ multiplex PCR, lists solely in-frame clones and lacks some. The sample holds about 16,000 clones; under 70% are singletons and the top ten take 9% to 9.5%. Sequencing was preceded by expansion of antigen-specific CD4+ T cells with viral peptide pools in the ViraFEST assay. Cells that had been cultured for about 10 days were the source of isolated CD4+ T cells. Two doses of BNT162b2 or mRNA-1273 vaccine were administered to participants. Sequenced material: CD4+ T cells from PBMCs cultured with SARS-CoV-2 spike peptides, taken after COVID-19 vaccination. The receptors were sampled from a human donor who received a COVID-19 vaccine.

The chain couples TRBV30 to TRBJ2-3, with 9 bases fitting TRBD1. V shed 2 bases, J shed 5 bases, and the junction held 2 bases outside the gene matches. The germline V gene has CDR1 GTSNPN and CDR2 SVGIG (reference sequence). The CDR3 consists of 13 residues. CDR3 protein: CAWSTGGRDTQYF. DNA for the CDR3: TGTGCCTGGAGTACAGGGGGCAGAGATACGCAGTATTTT.

This clone is medium-sized in the sample. The genes are TRBV19 and TRBJ1-2, with a tentative D call TRBD1 (6 bases). The CDR3 runs 13 residues. V lost 6 bases and J lost 3, with 11 bases in between. Germline V gene sequence: CDR1 LNHDA, CDR2 SQIVND (reference sequence). The CDR3 reads CASRNREDYGYTF. CDR3 DNA sequence: TGTGCCAGTAGAAACAGGGAGGACTATGGCTACACCTTC.

The V gene is TRBV9, the J gene TRBJ1-2, with D possibly matching TRBD1 (5 bases). The CDR3 is made up of 12 amino acids. Germline V gene lookup returns CDR1 SGDLS and CDR2 YYNGEE. V gave up 9 bases and J gave up 1 base, with 10 bases separating them. CDR3 in amino acids: CATGRGNYGYTF. The CDR3 coding sequence is TGTGCCACCGGGAGGGGTAACTATGGCTACACCTTC. Full variable domain (rest looked up from reference TRBV9 and TRBJ1-2): DSGVTQTPKHLITATGQRVTLRCSPRSGDLSVYWYQQSLDQGLQFLIQYYNGEERAKGNILERFSAQQFPDLHSELNLSSLELGDSALYFCATGRGNYGYTFGSGTRLTVV.

This clone was counted between two and nine times. The V and J genes are TRBV4-3 and TRBJ2-2; D ambiguous. The CDR3 has 16 residues. Deletions cut 0 bases from V and 6 bases from J, with 14 bases between. Germline assignment: CDR1 LGHNA and CDR2 YSLEER. The DNA for the CDR3 is TGCGCCAGCAGCCAAGAAGATTGGTGGGGATCCGGGGAGCTGTTTTTT. Translated: CASSQEDWWGSGELFF.

J is TRBJ1-4 and V is TRBV7-9; 10 bases agree with TRBD1. Germline CDR1 reads SEHNR; CDR2 reads FQNEAQ (reference sequence). This CDR3 contains 15 residues. V shed 5 bases and J 7 bases; nucleotides not matched to a gene: 7. CDR3 sequence reads: CASSRDRGMVEKLFF. CDR3 bases: TGTGCCAGCAGCCGGGACAGGGGAATGGTTGAAAAACTGTTTTTT.

The chain is built from TRBV5-1 and TRBJ1-2, with unresolved D. The germline V and J ends were trimmed by 0 bases and 4 bases, with 10 bases remaining between them. The germline gives CDR1 SGHRS, CDR2 YFSETQ. The CDR3 is 14 residues long. The CDR3 protein is CASSLVPGSYGYTF. The CDR3 bases are TGCGCCAGCAGCTTGGTTCCAGGTAGCTATGGCTACACCTTC.

The chain recombines TRBV19 with TRBJ2-7, with D tentatively TRBD2 (6 bases). CDR3 length: 14 residues. Germline CDR1 LNHDA, CDR2 SQIVND (reference sequence). V dropped 6 bases and J dropped 0 bases, with 12 bases sitting between them. The CDR3 sequence is CASSQGLASYEQYF. The CDR3 bases are TGTGCCAGTAGCCAGGGACTGGCCTCCTACGAGCAGTACTTC.

This clone was seen only once. The chain links TRBV30 to TRBJ2-3, with TRBD1 matching 9 bases. Germline CDR1 and CDR2: GTSNPN and SVGIG (reference sequence). There are 13 residues in the CDR3. The V gene end was trimmed by 5 bases and the J gene end by 6 bases; junction bases not matched to a gene: 6. The CDR3 here is CAWLYRGLDTQYF. In DNA form, the CDR3 reads TGTGCCTGGCTCTACAGGGGGCTCGATACGCAGTATTTT. Combining the CDR3 with reference TRBV30 and TRBJ2-3 gives the whole variable domain SQTIHQWPATLVQPVGSPLSLECTVEGTSNPNLYWYRQAAGRGLQLLFYSVGIGQISSEVPQNLSASRPQDRQFILSSKKLLLSDSGFYLCAWLYRGLDTQYFGPGTRLTVL.

This chain uses TRBV27 with TRBJ1-1; maybe TRBD1 (5 bases). Germline V CDR1 and CDR2: MNHEY, SMNVEV (reference sequence). The CDR3 sequence is 12 residues long. V was cut by 7 bases and J by 13 bases, with 19 bases left in between. CDR3 bases: TGTGCCAGCAAAGCGGCAGGGAGTAAGGATTTCTTT. It codes for CASKAAGSKDFF.

There are a few counts of this clone. The rearrangement uses TRBV24-1 and TRBJ1-5; D is uncertain. Germline CDR1 is KGHDR and CDR2 is SFDVKD. Trimming cost V 3 bases and J 0 bases, with 11 bases left between them. The CDR3 has 16 amino acids. The CDR3 nucleotides read TGTGCCACCAGTGATGTCACCGCAGTTAGCAATCAGCCCCAGCATTTT. It translates to CATSDVTAVSNQPQHF.

The chain is built from TRBV28 and TRBJ2-7; 12 nucleotides match TRBD1. The junction had 3 bases not matched to a gene; V was cut back by 6 bases and J by 3 bases. The CDR3 runs to 14 residues. Looked up from germline, CDR1 is MDHEN and CDR2 is SYDVKM. The CDR3 sequence is CASSGTGGYYEQYF. CDR3 DNA sequence: TGTGCCAGCAGCGGGACAGGGGGCTACTACGAGCAGTACTTC.

On this clone: A read error may produce the germline difference seen at one junction end. The chain combines TRBV10-3 with TRBJ2-1; weak D call: TRBD2 (6 bases). In germline, CDR1 is ENHRY, CDR2 SYGVKD. The CDR3 is 13 amino acids. CDR3 in amino acids: CAISDRGSGTRLF. Here the CDR3 DNA reads TGTGCCATCAGTGATCGGGGGAGTGGCACGAGGCTCTTC.

The chain carries TRBV4-1 and TRBJ1-2; possible D gene TRBD1, 6 bases. This CDR3 is built from 16 residues. The V end was cut by 4 bases, the J end by 4 bases, with 19 bases between. Germline CDR1 MGHRA, CDR2 YSYEKL. CDR3 DNA: TGCGCCAGCAGCCTTTCACAGGGTTCCCCTTTCTATGGCTACACCTTC. It translates to CASSLSQGSPFYGYTF.

The chain employs TRBV18 and TRBJ1-1; a weak D match, TRBD1 (5 bases). V gave up 1 base and J gave up 5 bases, with 17 bases separating them. Germline-derived CDR1 and CDR2 are KGHSH and LQKENI. This CDR3 contains 16 residues. The chain's CDR3 is CASSPQANAGGTEAFF. CDR3 DNA: TGTGCCAGCTCACCACAGGCTAATGCGGGGGGGACTGAAGCTTTCTTT.

V is TRBV27 and J is TRBJ2-1; D is ambiguous. The CDR3 runs 16 residues. Germline V CDR1 and CDR2: MNHEY, SMNVEV (reference sequence). Trimming left V 4 bases short and J 5 bases short, with 18 bases between. The chain's CDR3 is CASSSGRLAGNNEQFF. CDR3 coding DNA: TGTGCCAGCAGTTCCGGCCGCCTTGCTGGCAACAATGAGCAGTTCTTC.

This chain joins TRBV10-3 and TRBJ1-2; perhaps TRBD1 as D (5 bases). The CDR3 is made up of 12 amino acids. CDR1 is ENHRY, CDR2 SYGVKD, per germline. V lost 4 bases and J lost 5, with 8 bases in between. CDR3 loop: CAISGDGYGYTF. The CDR3 coding sequence is TGTGCCATCAGTGGGGACGGTTATGGCTACACCTTC.

This clone turned up a few times. V is TRBV18 and J is TRBJ1-2, with a tentative D call TRBD1 (5 bases). Germline V CDR1 and CDR2: KGHSH, LQKENI. Trimming left V 5 bases short and J 2 bases short, with 12 bases between. The CDR3 runs to 14 residues. CDR3 amino acids: CASSSSRDNYGYTF. The CDR3 region has the DNA TGTGCCAGCTCATCATCCCGGGACAACTATGGCTACACCTTC.

The CDR3 protein is CASSQVLYPSTDTQYF. The DNA of the CDR3 is TGCGCCAGCAGCCAAGTTTTGTACCCCAGCACAGATACGCAGTATTTT. The V call is TRBV4-1, the J call TRBJ2-3; D unresolved. The CDR3 is made up of 16 amino acids. CDR1 is MGHRA, CDR2 YSYEKL, per germline. V was pared by 1 base and J by 0 bases, with 11 bases between.

This chain joins TRBV7-2 and TRBJ1-4, with D uncertain. The CDR3 spans 15 residues. The ends were cut back, 1 base at V and 4 bases at J, with 10 bases in the middle. In germline, CDR1 is SGHTA, CDR2 FQGNSA. The CDR3 DNA reads TGTGCCAGCAGCTTAGTAGCAGCATATAATGAAAAACTGTTTTTT. Amino acids: CASSLVAAYNEKLFF.

V and J are TRBV29-1 and TRBJ1-1, with TRBD1 matching 7 bases. J lost 4 bases, V lost 7 bases, and 9 bases had no gene match. The germline CDR1 and CDR2 sequences are SQVTM and ANQGSEA. The CDR3 length is 13 residues. The CDR3 loop is CSGKDREGTEAFF. CDR3 DNA sequence: TGCAGCGGAAAAGACAGGGAGGGCACTGAAGCTTTCTTT.

This clone showed up just once. V and J are TRBV7-9 and TRBJ2-1; D may be TRBD1 (5 bases). This CDR3 region has 17 residues. Trimming removed 1 base from V and 4 bases from J, with 17 bases in between. Germline V gene data show CDR1 as SEHNR and CDR2 as FQNEAQ (reference sequence). CDR3 amino acids: CASSLENGRASYNEQFF. In DNA, the CDR3 is TGTGCCAGCAGCTTAGAGAACGGCAGGGCGTCTTACAATGAGCAGTTCTTC. The variable domain in full, completed from reference TRBV7-9 and TRBJ2-1, reads DTGVSQNPRHKITKRGQNVTFRCDPISEHNRLYWYRQTLGQGPEFLTYFQNEAQLEKSRLLSDRFSAERPKGSFSTLEIQRTEQGDSAMYLCASSLENGRASYNEQFFGPGTRLTVL.

J is TRBJ1-1 and V is TRBV3-1 (or the pseudogene TRBV3-2), with TRBD1 as a possible D gene (6 bases). The CDR3 loop spans 14 amino acids. Trimming stripped 1 base from V and 7 bases from J, with 13 bases between. Germline CDR1 LGHDT, CDR2 YNNKEL (reference sequence). The CDR3 protein is CASSQAQGRSEAFF. For the CDR3, the DNA is TGTGCCAGCAGCCAAGCACAGGGCCGCAGTGAAGCTTTCTTT.

The chain has TRBV5-1 and TRBJ2-7; 7 bases are shared with TRBD1. CDR1 SGHRS and CDR2 YFSETQ come from the germline V gene. V shed 4 bases and J 7 bases; nucleotides not matched to a gene: 11. The CDR3 is 14 residues long. The CDR3 DNA reads as TGCGCCAGCAGCCCAGGGGGTGCATACGGTGAGCAGTACTTC. It translates to CASSPGGAYGEQYF.

This clone was picked up one time. The chain has TRBV18 and TRBJ1-3; the D is unclear. Germline-derived CDR1 and CDR2 are KGHSH and LQKENI. The ends were cut back, 3 bases at V and 4 bases at J, with 10 bases in the middle. CDR3 length: 14 amino acids. CDR3 loop: CASSPGLSGNTIYF. CDR3 DNA: TGTGCCAGCTCACCGGGTCTGAGCGGAAACACCATATATTTT.

This sequence joins TRBV19 and TRBJ1-5; 7 bases agree with TRBD1. The CDR3 loop spans 15 amino acids. The V gene's germline CDR1 is LNHDA and CDR2 SQIVND (reference sequence). The V gene end was trimmed by 3 bases and the J gene end by 7 bases; junction bases not matched to a gene: 9. The CDR3 DNA is TGTGCCAGTAGTATCGTTGACAGGGTAGGCCAGCCCCAGCATTTT. Its protein product is CASSIVDRVGQPQHF.